Presented here are 32 T cell receptor gamma chains from one specimen sequenced in a study of gamma-delta chains in newborns, infants, children. TCRdb fed the reads into CATT to redo clone calling. The repertoire consists of a few thousand gamma-chain clones, with roughly 27% occurring once and the leading ten covering around 43%. The sample was blood. The receptors here all came from a child who was a newborn, infant or young child, either healthy, febrile or measles-vaccinated (not recorded which).

Concerning this clone itself: Other nucleotide sequences in the sample specify the same CDR3. The chain recombines TRGV9 with TRGJP. CDR3 length: 17 amino acids. V was pared by 3 bases and J by 4 bases, with 6 bases of the junction left unmatched. CDR1 GITISATS and CDR2 ISYDGTV come from the germline V gene (reference sequence). The chain's CDR3 is CALWELPQELGKKIKVF. The DNA for the CDR3 is TGTGCCTTGTGGGAGTTACCTCAAGAGTTGGGCAAAAAAATCAAGGTATTT.

This clone turned up a few times. The sample has other DNA sequences that encode this CDR3 too. V usage is TRGV9 and J usage is TRGJP. This CDR3 comprises 17 residues. Germline loops: CDR1 GITISATS, CDR2 ISYDGTV (reference sequence). With V trimmed by 0 bases and J by 4 bases, 3 bases remained unmatched. CDR3 nucleotide sequence: TGTGCCTTGTGGGAGGTGGACCAAGAGTTGGGCAAAAAAATCAAGGTATTT. Translating gives CALWEVDQELGKKIKVF.

This clone occurred a few times. The same CDR3 arises from other DNA sequences in this sample as well. The rearrangement links TRGV9 to TRGJP. With V trimmed by 1 base and J by 4 bases, 4 bases remained unmatched. Per the germline V gene, CDR1 is GITISATS and CDR2 is ISYDGTV (reference sequence). The CDR3 contains 17 residues. CDR3 sequence: CALWEVSQELGKKIKVF. CDR3 coding DNA: TGTGCCTTGTGGGAGGTCAGCCAAGAGTTGGGCAAAAAAATCAAGGTATTT.

By sample share, this clone is medium-sized (0.01 to 0.1%). It may be a read error: a sequence one base away is much more abundant. The same CDR3 can be traced to other DNA sequences in this sample. The gene calls are TRGV9 and TRGJP. This CDR3 is built from 15 residues. Germline CDR1 GITISATS, CDR2 ISYDGTV (reference sequence). The V segment lost 1 base and the J segment 7 bases; nucleotides outside the gene matches: 1. The DNA for the CDR3 is TGTGCCTTGTGGGAGGTCGAGTTGGGCAAAAAAATCAAGGTATTT. This codes for CALWEVELGKKIKVF.

This clone was seen a handful of times. The rearrangement uses TRGV9 and TRGJ1 or TRGJ2. The CDR3 consists of 12 residues. The V gene's germline CDR1 is GITISATS and CDR2 ISYDGTV (reference sequence). V trimming: 0 bases; J trimming: 5 bases; junction bases outside the gene matches: 1. CDR3 protein: CALWEVHYKKLF. Here the CDR3 DNA reads TGTGCCTTGTGGGAGGTGCATTATAAGAAACTCTTT.

This chain uses TRGV9 with TRGJP. V was pared by 4 bases and J by 5 bases, with 5 bases of the junction left unmatched. Looked up from germline, CDR1 is GITISATS and CDR2 is ISYDGTV (reference sequence). The CDR3 runs to 16 residues. The CDR3 region is CALWDLEELGKKIKVF. CDR3 sequence (DNA): TGTGCCTTGTGGGATCTAGAAGAGTTGGGCAAAAAAATCAAGGTATTT.

As regards this clone: At one end the junction does not follow the germline gene, possibly because of a read error. This chain uses TRGV9 with TRGJP. CDR3 length: 17 residues. Germline V gene sequence: CDR1 GITISATS, CDR2 ISYDGTV (reference sequence). CDR3 loop: CASWEVKKELGKKIKVF. CDR3 coding DNA: TGTGCCTCGTGGGAGGTGAAAAAAGAGTTGGGCAAAAAAATCAAGGTATTT.

V and J are TRGV9 and TRGJP. From germline, CDR1 is GITISATS and CDR2 ISYDGTV (reference sequence). J was trimmed by 7 bases and V by 5 bases; bases with no gene match: 5. CDR3 length: 15 amino acids. The CDR3: CALWAGELGKKIKVF. The CDR3 DNA follows: TGTGCCTTGTGGGCGGGTGAGTTGGGCAAAAAAATCAAGGTATTT.

This clone has a handful of counts. This chain uses TRGV9 with TRGJP. The V gene end was trimmed by 0 bases and the J gene end by 9 bases; junction bases not matched to a gene: 2. This CDR3 is 15 amino acids long. The germline V gene has CDR1 GITISATS and CDR2 ISYDGTV (reference sequence). CDR3 DNA: TGTGCCTTGTGGGAGGTGACGTTGGGCAAAAAAATCAAGGTATTT. This sequence encodes CALWEVTLGKKIKVF.

J is TRGJP and V is TRGV9. V dropped 3 bases and J dropped 4; count of bases not matched to a gene: 6. The CDR3 consists of 17 residues. Germline lookup yields CDR1 GITISATS and CDR2 ISYDGTV (reference sequence). The CDR3 region is CALWELSQELGKKIKVF. In nucleotides, the CDR3 is TGTGCCTTGTGGGAGTTGAGTCAAGAGTTGGGCAAAAAAATCAAGGTATTT.

This clone was detected a few times. The chain joins TRGV4 to TRGJ1 or TRGJ2. Unmatched junction bases numbered 1, after V lost 6 bases and J lost 2 bases. Germline CDR1 EGSTGY, CDR2 YDSYTSSV. This CDR3 comprises 11 residues. CDR3 amino acids: CATWYYYKKLF. For the CDR3, the DNA is TGTGCCACCTGGTATTATTATAAGAAACTCTTT.

The genes are TRGV4 and TRGJ1 or TRGJ2. This CDR3 has 14 residues. Germline values: CDR1 EGSTGY, CDR2 YDSYTSSV. With 0 bases clipped from V and 4 bases from J, the junction kept 6 bases outside the gene matches. The CDR3 loop reads CATWDGPRYYKKLF. The CDR3 nucleotides read TGTGCCACCTGGGATGGGCCTCGATATTATAAGAAACTCTTT.

This clone turned up a few times. Since a much larger clone is just one base distant, this may be a read error. In the same sample, other DNA sequences code for this CDR3. The CDR3 nucleotides are TGTGCCTTGTGGGAGGTGCTCCAAGAGTTGGGCAAAAAAATCAAGGTATTT. As protein: CALWEVLQELGKKIKVF. The chain carries TRGV9 and TRGJP. The J segment lost 4 bases and the V segment lost 0 bases, leaving 3 bases of the junction unmatched. The CDR3 runs 17 residues. CDR1 is GITISATS and CDR2 is ISYDGTV in the germline V gene (reference sequence).

In regard to this clone: A far larger clone is just one base off, so this is likely a read error. This specimen includes other DNA sequences encoding the same CDR3. The CDR3 region is CALWEVGLGKKIKVF. The CDR3 bases are TGTGCCTTGTGGGAGGTAGGGTTGGGCAAAAAAATCAAGGTATTT. The chain carries TRGV9 and TRGJP. With V trimmed by 1 base and J by 9 bases, 3 bases remained unmatched. This CDR3 is 15 amino acids long. Per the germline V gene, CDR1 is GITISATS and CDR2 is ISYDGTV (reference sequence).

This clone was seen more than once but under ten times. J is TRGJ1 or TRGJ2 and V is TRGV4. Germline V lookup: CDR1 EGSTGY, CDR2 YDSYTSSV. The ends lost 1 base at V and 1 base at J; junction bases unmatched: 1. The CDR3 runs 13 residues. CDR3 protein: CATWDGNYYKKLF. The CDR3 bases are TGTGCCACCTGGGATGGAAATTATTATAAGAAACTCTTT.

On this clone itself: Other nucleotide sequences in the sample specify the same CDR3. This chain joins TRGV9 and TRGJP. Germline CDR1 is GITISATS and CDR2 is ISYDGTV (reference sequence). The V and J ends lost 1 base and 4 bases, in that order; junction bases with no gene match: 4. The CDR3 consists of 17 residues. In nucleotides, the CDR3 is TGTGCCTTGTGGGAGGTACTTCAAGAGTTGGGCAAAAAAATCAAGGTATTT. This encodes CALWEVLQELGKKIKVF.

This clone was counted a few times. For the CDR3, the DNA is TGTGCCTTGTGGGACGACGGGGAGTTGGGCAAAAAAATCAAGGTATTT. Its protein is CALWDDGELGKKIKVF. The chain uses TRGV9 and TRGJP. CDR3 size: 16 residues. The trim removed 4 bases at V and 7 bases at J, leaving 7 bases unmatched. The germline gives CDR1 GITISATS, CDR2 ISYDGTV (reference sequence).

CDR3 sequence: CATWDVRYYKKLF. In DNA, the CDR3 is TGTGCCACCTGGGACGTCCGCTATTATAAGAAACTCTTT. This chain uses TRGV5 with TRGJ1 or TRGJ2. Trimming removed 3 bases from V and 4 bases from J; junction bases left unmatched: 6. The CDR3 has 13 residues. Germline CDR1 is VINAFY and CDR2 is YDVSNSKD.

This chain joins TRGV9 and TRGJP. Trimming took 2 bases from V and 8 from J; bases not matched to a gene: 6. The CDR3 has 16 amino acids. CDR1 and CDR2 (germline): GITISATS, ISYDGTV (reference sequence). The CDR3 spells CALWEGSKLGKKIKVF. For the CDR3, the DNA is TGTGCCTTGTGGGAGGGGTCTAAGTTGGGCAAAAAAATCAAGGTATTT.

A few counts support this clone. This chain connects TRGV9 to TRGJP. Trimming cost V 0 bases and J 12 bases; bases outside gene matches: 5. The CDR3 runs to 15 residues. CDR1 and CDR2 from the germline V gene are GITISATS and ISYDGTV (reference sequence). The CDR3 coding sequence is TGTGCCTTGTGGGAGGTGCTGGCGGGCAAAAAAATCAAGGTATTT. As protein: CALWEVLAGKKIKVF.

J is TRGJ1 or TRGJ2 and V is TRGV3. V lost 1 base to trimming and J lost 4 bases; unmatched junction nucleotides: 10. Looked up from germline, CDR1 is VTNTFY and CDR2 is YDVSTARD (reference sequence). This CDR3 spans 15 amino acids. The DNA of the CDR3 is TGTGCCACCTGGGACAGCGGACTTTCGTATTATAAGAAACTCTTT. Its translation is CATWDSGLSYYKKLF.

This clone was seen a handful of times. Other DNA sequences in the sample encode the same CDR3. The chain links TRGV9 to TRGJ1 or TRGJ2. Trimming removed 0 bases from V and 3 bases from J; junction bases left unmatched: 5. Germline V gives CDR1 GITISATS, CDR2 ISYDGTV (reference sequence). The CDR3 is made up of 14 amino acids. The DNA for the CDR3 is TGTGCCTTGTGGGAGGTGCAAGGTTATTATAAGAAACTCTTT. It is translated as CALWEVQGYYKKLF.

DNA for the CDR3: TGTGCCTTGTGGGAGGCGCAAGTCGGGAAAGAGTTGGGCAAAAAAATCAAGGTATTT. It is translated as CALWEAQVGKELGKKIKVF. The J gene is TRGJP, the V gene TRGV9. Germline values: CDR1 GITISATS, CDR2 ISYDGTV (reference sequence). Unmatched junction bases numbered 12, after V lost 2 bases and J lost 5 bases. The CDR3 is 19 residues long.

Only a few counts were recorded for this clone. It may be a read error: a sequence one base away is much more abundant. The chain couples TRGV9 to TRGJP. CDR1 and CDR2 (germline): GITISATS, ISYDGTV (reference sequence). J gave up 8 bases and V 3 bases, and 1 base lay outside the gene matches. This CDR3 has 14 residues. Here the CDR3 reads CALWEKLGKKIKVF. The CDR3 DNA is TGTGCCTTGTGGGAGAAGTTGGGCAAAAAAATCAAGGTATTT.

This clone has only a few counts. For this DNA, TCRdb reports the protein of a much larger clone, which diverges at residue 13, most likely from a read error; the protein presented here is translated directly from the DNA. This chain links TRGV9 with TRGJP. Looked up from germline, CDR1 is GITISATS and CDR2 is ISYDGTV (reference sequence). This CDR3 is 15 amino acids long. The CDR3 nucleotides are TGTGCCTTGTGGGAGCAAGAGTTGGGCAAAAAAATCAGGGTATTT. Encoded protein: CALWEQELGKKIRVF.

The chain uses TRGV2 and TRGJ1 or TRGJ2. Germline lookup yields CDR1 EGSNGY and CDR2 YDSYNSKV. The trim removed 0 bases at V and 5 bases at J, leaving 7 bases unmatched. This CDR3 contains 14 residues. CDR3 protein: CATWDGPWNYKKLF. In DNA, the CDR3 is TGTGCCACCTGGGACGGGCCTTGGAATTATAAGAAACTCTTT.

In this sample, this clone is large (0.1 to 1%). It differs at one base from a far larger clone, so likely a read error. The chain joins TRGV9 to TRGJP. This CDR3 spans 16 amino acids. Germline V lookup: CDR1 GITISATS, CDR2 ISYDGTV (reference sequence). CDR3 loop: CASWEVQELGKKIKVF. The CDR3 coding sequence is TGTGCCTCGTGGGAGGTGCAAGAGTTGGGCAAAAAAATCAAGGTATTT.

This chain connects TRGV4 to TRGJP1. The trim removed 1 base at V and 10 bases at J, leaving 0 bases unmatched. This CDR3 comprises 11 residues. CDR1 and CDR2 (germline): EGSTGY, YDSYTSSV. This CDR3 is CATWDGWFKIF. The CDR3 DNA is TGTGCCACCTGGGATGGTTGGTTCAAGATATTT.

This clone occurred a few times. The sample contains more than one DNA sequence encoding this CDR3. The rearrangement uses TRGV9 and TRGJP. J was trimmed by 6 bases and V by 2 bases; bases with no gene match: 4. CDR1 and CDR2 from the germline V gene are GITISATS and ISYDGTV (reference sequence). This CDR3 has 16 residues. The CDR3 DNA is TGTGCCTTGTGGGAGGCTGGAGAGTTGGGCAAAAAAATCAAGGTATTT. As protein: CALWEAGELGKKIKVF.

V is TRGV2 and J is TRGJ1 or TRGJ2. V lost 0 bases, J lost 6 bases, and 5 bases stayed unmatched. CDR3 length: 13 residues. Germline V lookup: CDR1 EGSNGY, CDR2 YDSYNSKV. The CDR3 coding sequence is TGTGCCACCTGGGACGGGCGAAGTTATAAGAAACTCTTT. Amino acids: CATWDGRSYKKLF.

This clone was picked up a small number of times. The rearrangement links TRGV2 to TRGJP2. Germline values: CDR1 EGSNGY, CDR2 YDSYNSKV. CDR3 length: 17 residues. Trimming at V came to 0 bases and at J to 0 bases, leaving 7 bases not matched to a gene. This CDR3 is CATWDGRGYSSDWIKTF. The CDR3 nucleotides are TGTGCCACCTGGGACGGGCGGGGTTATAGTAGTGATTGGATCAAGACGTTT.

This clone was observed once. It may be a read error: a sequence one base away is much more abundant. This chain connects TRGV9 to TRGJP. V lost 3 bases and J lost 3; bases outside the gene matches: 5. Per the germline V gene, CDR1 is GITISATS and CDR2 is ISYDGTV (reference sequence). The CDR3 is made up of 17 amino acids. The CDR3 loop is CALWEMQQELGKKIKVF. In DNA form, the CDR3 reads TGTGCCTTGTGGGAGATGCAGCAAGAGTTGGGCAAAAAAATCAAGGTATTT.